The entry below gives a single T cell receptor beta chain sequence along with its context. Its antigen remains unknown. The data belong to a study of cytomegalovirus exposure and HLA in healthy donors. Study-wide results and caveats: The listing of 150 to 200 TCR beta chains classed them as cytomegalovirus-associated.

The method was immunoSEQ multiplex PCR; TCRdb's version includes in-frame clones alone and lacks a portion of them. The sample carries some 120,000 clones, around 90% recorded once. V was clipped by 5 bases and J by 7 bases; unmatched bases: 9. Germline V gene lookup returns CDR1 SGHAT and CDR2 FQNNGV. The CDR3 runs 14 residues. The chain joins TRBV11-2 to TRBJ1-1, with TRBD1 matching 8 bases. The receptor was derived from a young woman in good health and CMV-seronegative. Sequencing used PBMCs. The CDR3 is CASSLQTGGSEAFF. The CDR3 DNA follows: TGTGCCAGCAGCCTACAAACAGGGGGTAGTGAAGCTTTCTTT. The whole variable domain, remainder taken from reference TRBV11-2 and TRBJ1-1, is EAGVAQSPRYKIIEKRQSVAFWCNPISGHATLYWYQQILGQGPKLLIQFQNNGVVDDSQLPKDRFSAERLKGVDSTLKIQPAKLEDSAVYLCASSLQTGGSEAFFGQGTRLTVV.